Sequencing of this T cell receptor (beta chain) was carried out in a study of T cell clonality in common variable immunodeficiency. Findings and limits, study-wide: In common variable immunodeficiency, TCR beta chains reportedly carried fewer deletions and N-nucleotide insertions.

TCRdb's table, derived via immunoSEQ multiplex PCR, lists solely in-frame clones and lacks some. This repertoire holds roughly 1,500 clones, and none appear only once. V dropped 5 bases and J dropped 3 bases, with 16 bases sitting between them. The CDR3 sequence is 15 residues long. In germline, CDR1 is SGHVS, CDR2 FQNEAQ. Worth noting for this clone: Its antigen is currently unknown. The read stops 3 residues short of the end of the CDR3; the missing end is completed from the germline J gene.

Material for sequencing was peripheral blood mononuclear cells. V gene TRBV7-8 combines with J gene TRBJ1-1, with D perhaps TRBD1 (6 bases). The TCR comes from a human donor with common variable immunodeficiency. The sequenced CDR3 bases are TGTGCCAGCAGCCCCGGTCGGGGGGCGCACACTGAA. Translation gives CASSPGRGAHTE. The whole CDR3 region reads CASSPGRGAHTEAFF.